The rows below give T cell receptor beta chains drawn from one sample of a study of shared clonotypes between healthy human individuals. Clones were sequenced by immunoSEQ multiplex PCR, and TCRdb holds only the in-frame ones, with some missing. Of about 2.1 million clones in the sample, 93% are singletons; the top ten hold more than 1.5%. Sequencing was performed on naive CD8+ T cells from PBMCs. All receptors come from a man younger than 35 in good health. Some clones in this sample may be carry-over from other donors' samples. CDR3s include the opening cysteine and the closing phenylalanine or tryptophan. D genes are given only for firm matches. Clone size is not always given. Where it is, it says once, few, many or a class for expanded clones.

clone_size,v_call,j_call,d_call,cdr3_aa,cdr3_nt
NA,TRBV5-4,TRBJ1-2,NA,CASTLGESSNYGYTF,TGTGCCAGCACCCTGGGGGAGTCCTCTAACTATGGCTACACCTTC
NA,TRBV6-6,TRBJ2-7,NA,CASSLTEYSTYEQYF,TGTGCCAGCAGCCTCACGGAGTACAGTACGTACGAGCAGTACTTC
once,TRBV4-2,TRBJ2-2,TRBD2,CASSTRTSGATNTGELFF,TGTGCCAGCAGCACGCGGACTAGCGGGGCCACGAACACCGGGGAGCTGTTTTTT
once,TRBV7-2,TRBJ2-2,NA,CASRQTGTGRTGELFF,TGTGCCAGCAGGCAGACCGGGACGGGAAGGACCGGGGAGCTGTTTTTT
NA,TRBV30,TRBJ1-5,TRBD1,CAWSVQGRGNQPQHF,TGTGCCTGGAGTGTACAGGGGCGGGGGAATCAGCCCCAGCATTTT
NA,TRBV4-1,TRBJ2-2,NA,CASSHKNTGELFF,TGCGCCAGCAGCCATAAGAACACCGGGGAGCTGTTTTTT
NA,TRBV11-2,TRBJ2-7,NA,CASSLVGREGYEQYF,TGTGCCAGCAGCTTAGTGGGCAGGGAAGGCTACGAGCAGTACTTC
few,TRBV11-2,TRBJ2-7,NA,CASRGGPYEQYF,TGTGCCAGCAGAGGGGGACCCTACGAGCAGTACTTC
once,TRBV7-9,TRBJ2-1,NA,CASSLVRTVEQFF,TGTGCCAGCAGCTTAGTTAGGACAGTGGAGCAGTTCTTC
NA,TRBV5-1,TRBJ2-3,NA,CASSLWVFDTQYF,TGCGCCAGCAGCTTGTGGGTATTTGATACGCAGTATTTT
NA,TRBV18,TRBJ1-2,NA,CASSPAGGGYGYTF,TGTGCCAGCTCACCCGCCGGGGGCGGCTATGGCTACACCTTC
NA,TRBV15,TRBJ2-1,TRBD2,CATSRGGRAWAIDEQFF,TGTGCCACCAGCAGAGGGGGGAGGGCTTGGGCCATCGATGAGCAGTTCTTC
NA,TRBV4-1,TRBJ1-4,NA,CASSQGAGPGNEKLFF,TGCGCCAGCAGCCAGGGGGCCGGTCCCGGTAATGAAAAACTGTTTTTT